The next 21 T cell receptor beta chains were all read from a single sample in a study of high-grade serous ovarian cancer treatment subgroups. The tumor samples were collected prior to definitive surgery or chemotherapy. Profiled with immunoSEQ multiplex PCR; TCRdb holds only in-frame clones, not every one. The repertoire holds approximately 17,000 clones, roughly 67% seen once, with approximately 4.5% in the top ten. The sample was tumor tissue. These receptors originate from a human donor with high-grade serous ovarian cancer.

The CDR3 coding sequence is TGCGCCAGCAGCCCTCGGCCTAGCTCCTACAATGAGCAGTTCTTC. Its protein is CASSPRPSSYNEQFF. This chain joins TRBV4-3 and TRBJ2-1, with unresolved D. Trimming took off 4 bases at V and 0 bases at J, with 10 bases between the two ends. This CDR3 is 15 amino acids long. Looked up from germline, CDR1 is LGHNA and CDR2 is YSLEER.

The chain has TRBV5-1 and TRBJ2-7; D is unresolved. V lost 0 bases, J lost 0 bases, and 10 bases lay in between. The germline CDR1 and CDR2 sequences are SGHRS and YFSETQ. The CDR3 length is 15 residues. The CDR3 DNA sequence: TGCGCCAGCAGCTTGGTAACTTCCAGCTCCTACGAGCAGTACTTC. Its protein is CASSLVTSSSYEQYF.

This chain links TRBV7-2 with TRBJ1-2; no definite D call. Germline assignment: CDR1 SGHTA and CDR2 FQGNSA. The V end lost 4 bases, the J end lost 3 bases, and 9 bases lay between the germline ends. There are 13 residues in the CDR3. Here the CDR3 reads CASSSYYDYGYTF. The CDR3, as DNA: TGTGCCAGCAGCTCCTACTACGACTATGGCTACACCTTC.

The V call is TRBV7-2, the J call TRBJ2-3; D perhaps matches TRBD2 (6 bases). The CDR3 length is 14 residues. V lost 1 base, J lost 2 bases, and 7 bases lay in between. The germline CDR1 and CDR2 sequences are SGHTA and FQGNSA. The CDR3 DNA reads TGTGCCAGCAGCTTAGGGGGGGTCACAGATACGCAGTATTTT. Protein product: CASSLGGVTDTQYF.

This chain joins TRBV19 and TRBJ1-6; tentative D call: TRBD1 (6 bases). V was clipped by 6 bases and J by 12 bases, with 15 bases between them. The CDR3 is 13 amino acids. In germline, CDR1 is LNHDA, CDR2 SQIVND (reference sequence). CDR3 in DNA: TGTGCCAGTAGAATAAAGGAGGGGGGACCCCTCCACTTT. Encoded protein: CASRIKEGGPLHF.

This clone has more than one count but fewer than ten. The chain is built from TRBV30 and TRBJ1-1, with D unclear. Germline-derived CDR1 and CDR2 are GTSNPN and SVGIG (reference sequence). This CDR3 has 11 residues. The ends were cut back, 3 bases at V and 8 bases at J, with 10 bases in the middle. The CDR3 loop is CAWSGGPEAFF. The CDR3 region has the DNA TGTGCCTGGAGCGGTGGGCCCGAAGCTTTCTTT.

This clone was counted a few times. The CDR3, as DNA: TGTGCCAGTACCAAGGCGGGGACCTGGGACGAGCAGTACTTC. Translation: CASTKAGTWDEQYF. V is TRBV19 and J is TRBJ2-7, with a possible D match to TRBD2 (6 bases). The germline CDR1 and CDR2 sequences are LNHDA and SQIVND (reference sequence). The CDR3 runs 14 residues. The V end was cut by 7 bases, the J end by 5 bases, with 18 bases between.

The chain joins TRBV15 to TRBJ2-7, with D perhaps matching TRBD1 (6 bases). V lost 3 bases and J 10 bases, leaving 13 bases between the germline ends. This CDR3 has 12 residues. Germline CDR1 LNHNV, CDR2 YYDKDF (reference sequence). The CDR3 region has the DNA TGTGCCACCAGCAGGAATACAGGGCCTCAGTACTTC. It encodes CATSRNTGPQYF.

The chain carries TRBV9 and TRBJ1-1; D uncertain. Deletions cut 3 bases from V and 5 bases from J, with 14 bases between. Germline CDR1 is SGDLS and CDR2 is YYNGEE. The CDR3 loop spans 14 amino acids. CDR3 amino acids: CASSDRSLGTEAFF. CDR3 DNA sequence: TGTGCCAGCAGCGACCGCTCCCTGGGAACTGAAGCTTTCTTT. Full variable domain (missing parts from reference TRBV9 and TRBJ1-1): DSGVTQTPKHLITATGQRVTLRCSPRSGDLSVYWYQQSLDQGLQFLIQYYNGEERAKGNILERFSAQQFPDLHSELNLSSLELGDSALYFCASSDRSLGTEAFFGQGTRLTVV.

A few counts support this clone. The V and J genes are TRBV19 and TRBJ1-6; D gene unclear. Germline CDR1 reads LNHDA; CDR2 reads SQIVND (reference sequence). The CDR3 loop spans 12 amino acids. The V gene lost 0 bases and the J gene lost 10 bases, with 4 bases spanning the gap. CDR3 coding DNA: TGTGCCAGTAGTATAGATCGATCACCCCTCCACTTT. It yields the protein CASSIDRSPLHF.

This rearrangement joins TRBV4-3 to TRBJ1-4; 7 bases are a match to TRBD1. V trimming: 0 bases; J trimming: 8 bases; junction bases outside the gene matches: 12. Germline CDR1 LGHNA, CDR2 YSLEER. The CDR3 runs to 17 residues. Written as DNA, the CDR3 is TGCGCCAGCAGCCAAGATGTTCTGAGGGGGCGGAGGGAAAAACTGTTTTTT. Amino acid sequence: CASSQDVLRGRREKLFF.

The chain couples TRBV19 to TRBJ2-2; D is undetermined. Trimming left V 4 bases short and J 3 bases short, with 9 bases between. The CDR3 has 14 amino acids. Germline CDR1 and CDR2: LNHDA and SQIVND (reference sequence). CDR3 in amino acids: CASSKAFDTGELFF. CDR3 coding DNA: TGTGCCAGTAGTAAAGCCTTTGACACCGGGGAGCTGTTTTTT. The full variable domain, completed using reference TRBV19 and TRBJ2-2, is DGGITQSPKYLFRKEGQNVTLSCEQNLNHDAMYWYRQDPGQGLRLIYYSQIVNDFQKGDIAEGYSVSREKKESFPLTVTSAQKNPTAFYLCASSKAFDTGELFFGEGSRLTVL.

The CDR3 spells CASSGRTGEAQHF. The CDR3 DNA reads TGTGCCAGCAGCGGCCGGACAGGGGAGGCCCAGCATTTT. The chain has TRBV9 and TRBJ1-5; 9 nucleotides agree with TRBD1. Germline CDR1 is SGDLS and CDR2 is YYNGEE. The V segment lost 3 bases and the J segment 11 bases; nucleotides outside the gene matches: 6. CDR3 length: 13 residues.

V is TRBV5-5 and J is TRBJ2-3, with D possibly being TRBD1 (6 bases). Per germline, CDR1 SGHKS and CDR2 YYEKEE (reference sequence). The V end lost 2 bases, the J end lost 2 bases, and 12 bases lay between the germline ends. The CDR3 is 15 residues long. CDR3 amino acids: CASSFRQGHTDTQYF. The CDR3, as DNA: TGTGCCAGCAGCTTTCGGCAGGGGCACACAGATACGCAGTATTTT.

CDR3 DNA: TGCGCCAGCAGCCCCGTGCGGCGCTACGAGCAGTACTTC. It yields the protein CASSPVRRYEQYF. The rearrangement links TRBV5-1 to TRBJ2-7; D remains unclear. The CDR3 loop spans 13 amino acids. Germline CDR1 is SGHRS and CDR2 is YFSETQ. The V and J ends lost 4 bases and 3 bases respectively, with 11 bases between them.

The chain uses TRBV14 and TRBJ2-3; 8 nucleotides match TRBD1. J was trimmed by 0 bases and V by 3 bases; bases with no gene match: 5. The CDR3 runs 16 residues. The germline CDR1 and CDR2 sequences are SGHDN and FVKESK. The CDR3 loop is CASSQNQGASTDTQYF. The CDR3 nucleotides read TGTGCCAGCAGCCAGAACCAGGGGGCCAGCACAGATACGCAGTATTTT. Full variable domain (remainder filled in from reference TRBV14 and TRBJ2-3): EAGVTQFPSHSVIEKGQTVTLRCDPISGHDNLYWYRRVMGKEIKFLLHFVKESKQDESGMPNNRFLAERTGGTYSTLKVQPAELEDSGVYFCASSQNQGASTDTQYFGPGTRLTVL.

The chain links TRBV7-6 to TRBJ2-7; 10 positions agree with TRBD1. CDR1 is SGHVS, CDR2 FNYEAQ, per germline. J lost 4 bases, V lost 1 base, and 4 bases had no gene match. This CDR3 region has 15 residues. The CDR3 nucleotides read TGTGCCAGCAGCTTAGGCCGGGACAGGGGTTACGAGCAGTACTTC. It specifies CASSLGRDRGYEQYF. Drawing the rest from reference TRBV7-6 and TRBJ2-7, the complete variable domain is GAGVSQSPRYKVTKRGQDVALRCDPISGHVSLYWYRQALGQGPEFLTYFNYEAQQDKSGLPNDRFSAERPEGSISTLTIQRTEQRDSAMYRCASSLGRDRGYEQYFGPGTRLTVT.

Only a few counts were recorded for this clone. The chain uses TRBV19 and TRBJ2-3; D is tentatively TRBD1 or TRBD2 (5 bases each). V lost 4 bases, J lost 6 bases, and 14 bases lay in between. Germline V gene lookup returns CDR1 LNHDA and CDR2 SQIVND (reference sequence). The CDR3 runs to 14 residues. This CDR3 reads CASSRGASLDTQYF. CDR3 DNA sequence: TGTGCCAGTAGTAGAGGGGCCAGCTTGGATACGCAGTATTTT.

Here the CDR3 reads CASSFSTASYEQYF. The DNA for the CDR3 is TGTGCCAGCAGCTTTTCCACTGCCAGCTACGAGCAGTACTTC. The rearrangement uses TRBV7-9 and TRBJ2-7; unclear D gene. The CDR3 length is 14 residues. The germline V gene has CDR1 SEHNR and CDR2 FQNEAQ (reference sequence). V was pared by 3 bases and J by 3 bases, with 12 bases between.

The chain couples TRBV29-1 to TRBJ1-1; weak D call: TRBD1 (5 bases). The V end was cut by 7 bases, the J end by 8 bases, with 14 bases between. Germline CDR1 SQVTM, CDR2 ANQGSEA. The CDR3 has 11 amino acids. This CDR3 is CSGLGAMEAFF. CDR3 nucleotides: TGCAGCGGCTTAGGGGCGATGGAAGCTTTCTTT.

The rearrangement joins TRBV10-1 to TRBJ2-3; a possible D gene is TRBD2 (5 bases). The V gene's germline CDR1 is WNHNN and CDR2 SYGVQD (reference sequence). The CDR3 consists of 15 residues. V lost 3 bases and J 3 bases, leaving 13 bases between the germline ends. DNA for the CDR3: TGCGCCAGCAGTGACCGGGAAGGACGGACAGATACGCAGTATTTT. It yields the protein CASSDREGRTDTQYF.